A selection of T cell receptor beta chains follows, all from one sample in a study of radiation and T cells in renal cell carcinoma. Clones were sequenced by immunoSEQ multiplex PCR, and TCRdb holds only the in-frame ones, with some missing. The sample consists of about 83,000 clones, 75% to 90% of them appearing once. This specimen was blood, taken from a patient whose treatment included radiotherapy and nephrectomy. All receptors come from a woman aged 60-75 years with renal cell carcinoma. CDR3s include the opening cysteine and the closing phenylalanine or tryptophan. The D gene is left open where the match is weak. Only some rows state a clone size, as once, few, many or a class for expanded clones.

-	TRBJ1-2	14	TRBV28	-	CASSLAWLGYGYTF	TGTGCCAGCAGTTTGGCTTGGCTTGGGTATGGCTACACCTTC
TRBD1	TRBJ1-1	14	TRBV18	-	CASSQGQGAVEAFF	TGTGCCAGCTCACAAGGACAGGGGGCCGTTGAAGCTTTCTTT
-	TRBJ2-5	15	TRBV5-1	-	CASSLGGRQSETQYF	TGCGCCAGCAGCTTGGGGGGAAGACAGTCGGAGACCCAGTACTTC
-	TRBJ2-5	12	TRBV6-1	-	CASSEIRETQYF	TGTGCCAGCAGTGAAATTAGGGAGACCCAGTACTTC
-	TRBJ2-7	15	TRBV29-1	-	CSVESIRAEAYEQYF	TGCAGCGTTGAATCGATTCGGGCAGAAGCCTACGAGCAGTACTTC
-	TRBJ1-2	15	TRBV5-4	-	CASSDRGLDIYGYTF	TGTGCCAGCAGCGACCGGGGCCTAGATATCTATGGCTACACCTTC
TRBD1	TRBJ1-2	13	TRBV7-9	-	CASSSGQGYGYTF	TGTGCCAGCAGCTCCGGACAGGGCTATGGCTACACCTTC
-	TRBJ1-5	16	TRBV21-1	-	CASSKAVRGCNQPQHF	TGTGCCAGCAGCAAAGCGGTCAGGGGATGCAATCAGCCCCAGCATTTT
-	TRBJ1-5	15	TRBV21-1	-	CASSNRRDRVQPQHF	TGTGCCAGCAGCAACCGTAGGGATAGGGTACAGCCCCAGCATTTT
-	TRBJ2-2	19	TRBV21-1	-	CASSWALGTGSVVTGELFF	-
-	TRBJ1-3	14	TRBV27	-	CASSPTDRSNTIYF	TGTGCCAGCAGTCCCACAGACAGGTCAAACACCATATATTTT
-	TRBJ2-5	15	TRBV7-9	-	CASSLAKGPQETQYF	TGTGCCAGCAGCTTAGCGAAGGGTCCCCAAGAGACCCAGTACTTC
-	TRBJ2-3	12	TRBV11-2	once	CASSLVGDTQYF	TGTGCCAGCAGCTTAGTGGGAGATACGCAGTATTTT
-	TRBJ1-1	14	TRBV5-4	-	CASSLEQRNTEAFF	TGTGCCAGCAGCTTGGAACAGAGGAACACTGAAGCTTTCTTT
TRBD1	TRBJ2-3	15	TRBV6-5	-	CASSPQGAQTDTQYF	TGTGCCAGCAGTCCACAGGGGGCGCAGACAGATACGCAGTATTTT
-	TRBJ1-2	11	TRBV7-9	few	CASSFAPSYTF	TGTGCCAGCAGCTTCGCCCCCAGCTACACCTTC
-	TRBJ1-2	12	TRBV11-2	-	CASSRAGDGYTF	TGTGCCAGCAGCCGCGCAGGGGATGGCTACACCTTC
TRBD1	TRBJ1-5	15	TRBV5-1	-	CASSLAGGDHQPQHF	TGCGCCAGCAGCTTGGCAGGGGGCGACCATCAGCCCCAGCATTTT
TRBD1	TRBJ1-5	16	TRBV6-6	-	CAVSGTGPYSNQPQHF	TGTGCCGTTTCCGGGACAGGACCCTATAGCAATCAGCCCCAGCATTTT
-	TRBJ1-4	17	TRBV18	-	CASSSRIQQGPNEKLFF	TGTGCCAGCTCAAGTCGAATACAACAGGGCCCTAATGAAAAACTGTTTTTT
TRBD1	TRBJ1-1	15	TRBV6-5	-	CASRTGQGSYTEAFF	TGTGCCAGCAGGACCGGACAGGGGTCCTACACTGAAGCTTTCTTT
-	TRBJ1-1	13	TRBV18	-	CASSQQGNTEAFF	TGTGCCAGCTCCCAACAGGGGAACACTGAAGCTTTCTTT
-	TRBJ2-3	14	TRBV7-9	-	CASSLLRPGDTQYF	TGTGCCAGCAGCCTCCTCCGGCCGGGAGATACGCAGTATTTT
TRBD1	TRBJ2-3	16	TRBV9	once	CASSLGQGAGIDTQYF	TGTGCCAGCAGCCTAGGACAGGGGGCCGGTATAGATACGCAGTATTTT
-	TRBJ2-7	13	TRBV2	-	CASSEQGPYEQYF	TGTGCCAGCAGTGAGCAGGGCCCCTACGAGCAGTACTTC
TRBD2	TRBJ2-7	15	TRBV7-9	-	CASSPLAGGTYEQYF	TGTGCCAGCAGCCCACTAGCGGGAGGGACCTACGAGCAGTACTTC
-	TRBJ2-1	11	TRBV13	-	CASSLGYEQFF	TGTGCCAGCAGCTTAGGCTATGAGCAGTTCTTC
-	TRBJ1-5	15	TRBV6-6	-	CASSYSQGNNQPQHF	TGTGCCAGCAGTTACTCGCAGGGGAACAATCAGCCCCAGCATTTT
-	TRBJ2-6	18	TRBV7-9	-	CASSSTLGQSSGANVLTF	TGTGCCAGCAGCTCGACTTTGGGACAAAGCTCTGGGGCCAACGTCCTGACTTTC
-	TRBJ1-5	12	TRBV12-5	-	CASGLAHQPQHF	TGTGCTAGTGGTTTGGCCCATCAGCCCCAGCATTTT
-	TRBJ1-3	14	TRBV9	-	CASSARVAGNTIYF	TGTGCCAGCAGCGCCAGGGTTGCTGGAAACACCATATATTTT
-	TRBJ1-6	11	TRBV28	-	CATLGDSPLHF	TGTGCCACCCTGGGGGATTCACCCCTCCACTTT
TRBD2	TRBJ2-7	15	TRBV28	-	CASSPISLAEYEQYF	TGTGCCAGCAGCCCCATCTCACTAGCGGAGTACGAGCAGTACTTC
-	TRBJ2-7	14	TRBV9	-	CASSSQGQTYEQYF	TGTGCCAGCAGCTCCCAAGGACAGACCTACGAGCAGTACTTC
TRBD1	TRBJ2-2	16	TRBV30	-	CAWSVLGTGGIGELFF	TGTGCCTGGAGTGTATTAGGGACAGGGGGCATCGGGGAGCTGTTTTTT
TRBD2	TRBJ2-1	14	TRBV27	many	CASSAGLGVNEQFF	TGTGCCAGCAGCGCGGGACTAGGAGTCAATGAGCAGTTCTTC
TRBD1	TRBJ1-2	15	TRBV4-1	few	CASSPFQGADYGYTF	TGCGCCAGCAGCCCGTTTCAGGGGGCTGACTATGGCTACACCTTC
-	TRBJ1-2	12	TRBV6-5	-	CASSSISGGYTF	TGTGCCAGCAGCTCAATATCGGGGGGCTACACCTTC
-	TRBJ1-1	15	TRBV5-6	-	CASRSIAGINTEAFF	TGTGCCAGCCGGAGTATAGCAGGGATTAACACTGAAGCTTTCTTT
TRBD1	TRBJ2-2	15	TRBV29-1	-	CSENSGQLNTGELFF	TGCAGCGAGAACTCGGGACAGTTGAACACCGGGGAGCTGTTTTTT
-	TRBJ1-2	13	TRBV10-3	-	CAISETGTSGYTF	TGTGCCATCAGTGAGACAGGGACGAGTGGCTACACCTTC
TRBD1	TRBJ1-2	14	TRBV19	-	CASSIGGQNYGYTF	TGTGCCAGTAGTATCGGGGGACAGAACTATGGCTACACCTTC
TRBD1	TRBJ1-5	14	TRBV7-8	-	CASSYRQGVQPQHF	TGTGCCAGCAGCTACCGACAGGGGGTTCAGCCCCAGCATTTT
TRBD1	TRBJ2-1	12	TRBV5-6	-	CASSSQGSEQFF	TGTGCCAGCAGCTCACAGGGGTCTGAGCAGTTCTTC
-	TRBJ1-5	13	TRBV2	-	CASSGAGNQPQHF	TGTGCCAGCAGTGGGGCAGGCAATCAGCCCCAGCATTTT
-	TRBJ2-2	15	TRBV29-1	once	CSVLDRGLRTGELFF	TGCAGCGTTCTAGATCGGGGACTTCGGACCGGGGAGCTGTTTTTT
-	TRBJ2-7	14	TRBV9	-	CASSVGYSSYEQYF	TGTGCCAGCAGCGTAGGGTACAGCTCCTACGAGCAGTACTTC
-	TRBJ2-7	13	TRBV7-2	-	CASSSGATYEQYF	TGTGCCAGCAGCTCGGGGGCAACCTACGAGCAGTACTTC
TRBD1	TRBJ2-4	15	TRBV18	-	CASSPGTGVKNIQYF	TGTGCCAGCTCACCGGGGACAGGGGTCAAAAACATTCAGTACTTC
TRBD2	TRBJ2-5	16	TRBV14	-	CASSQDSGTTFGTQYF	TGTGCCAGCAGCCAAGATTCGGGGACTACCTTCGGGACCCAGTACTTC
-	TRBJ2-3	14	TRBV7-6	once	CASSLGTMTDTQYF	TGTGCCAGCAGCTTAGGAACGATGACAGATACGCAGTATTTT
-	TRBJ2-1	15	TRBV27	-	CASSITGNHYNEQFF	TGTGCCAGCAGTATAACAGGTAACCATTACAATGAGCAGTTCTTC